These 13 T cell receptor beta chains came from one sample sequenced in a study of blood T cell repertoires in COVID-19. Clones were sequenced by immunoSEQ multiplex PCR, and TCRdb holds only the in-frame ones, with some missing. The table shows about 140,000 clones, with 65% to 90% occurring only once. The material sequenced was peripheral blood. Source of these receptors: a man aged 45 to 65 with acute or convalescent COVID-19.

This clone was counted a single time. This sequence joins TRBV30 and TRBJ2-2, with 9 bases identical to TRBD2. Trimming removed 5 bases from V and 3 bases from J; junction bases left unmatched: 10. This CDR3 has 16 amino acids. The germline CDR1 and CDR2 sequences are GTSNPN and SVGIG (reference sequence). The CDR3 sequence is CAWGKISGGYTGELFF. The CDR3 DNA reads TGTGCCTGGGGCAAGATTAGCGGGGGCTACACCGGGGAGCTGTTTTTT.

This chain uses TRBV30 with TRBJ2-1; D uncertain. V was cut by 3 bases and J by 4 bases, with 13 bases left in between. CDR1 is GTSNPN and CDR2 is SVGIG in the germline V gene (reference sequence). This CDR3 comprises 14 residues. The CDR3 DNA is TGTGCCTGGAGGCAGGCCCTTCTATACAATGAGCAGTTCTTC. It yields the protein CAWRQALLYNEQFF.

The rearrangement links TRBV19 to TRBJ2-3; 8 nucleotides align to TRBD1. Looked up from germline, CDR1 is LNHDA and CDR2 is SQIVND (reference sequence). V gave up 9 bases and J gave up 4 bases; unmatched junction bases: 15. There are 16 residues in the CDR3. The CDR3 bases are TGTGCCAGCAACGCAGGGGGCGCGGAGTGGGCAGATACGCAGTATTTT. This gives the protein CASNAGGAEWADTQYF.

The gene calls are TRBV9 and TRBJ2-7; 8 bases are a match to TRBD2. The CDR3 is 16 residues long. Trimming cost V 4 bases and J 2 bases; bases outside gene matches: 11. CDR1 is SGDLS and CDR2 is YYNGEE in the germline V gene. In nucleotides, the CDR3 is TGTGCCAGCAGCCCTAGAGGAACTAGCGGCCCCTACGAGCAGTACTTC. Protein sequence: CASSPRGTSGPYEQYF.

This chain joins TRBV5-1 and TRBJ2-1; D call uncertain. Trimming stripped 0 bases from V and 8 bases from J, with 12 bases between. The CDR3 sequence is 14 residues long. Germline CDR1 reads SGHRS; CDR2 reads YFSETQ. CDR3 coding DNA: TGCGCCAGCAGCTTGGGCCCGGGTTTCGATGAGCAGTTCTTC. Translated, it gives CASSLGPGFDEQFF.

This chain uses TRBV18 with TRBJ2-7, with a possible D match to TRBD1 (6 bases). There are 15 residues in the CDR3. Germline loops: CDR1 KGHSH, CDR2 LQKENI. V was shortened by 3 bases and J by 0 bases, with 12 bases between the two germline ends. The CDR3 sequence: CASSPQGKASYEQYF. Here the CDR3 DNA reads TGTGCCAGCTCACCGCAGGGGAAGGCCTCCTACGAGCAGTACTTC.

The rearrangement links TRBV7-2 to TRBJ1-6; D is unresolved. Germline-derived CDR1 and CDR2 are SGHTA and FQGNSA. The CDR3 is 14 amino acids. Trimming shortened V by 4 bases and J by 9 bases, and 13 bases separated the two germline ends. DNA for the CDR3: TGTGCCAGCAGCTCCCGGGTACTACTTTCACCCCTCCACTTT. Encoded protein: CASSSRVLLSPLHF.

This clone was seen more than once but under ten times. This rearrangement joins TRBV4-1 to TRBJ1-2; D remains ambiguous. The germline CDR1 and CDR2 sequences are MGHRA and YSYEKL. V gave up 1 base and J gave up 6 bases, with 6 bases separating them. This CDR3 is 12 amino acids long. Here the CDR3 DNA reads TGCGCCAGCAGCCAAGGGAGGAATGGCTACACCTTC. It codes for CASSQGRNGYTF.

The rearrangement links TRBV10-1 to TRBJ2-2, with TRBD1 matching over 7 bases. Unmatched junction bases numbered 4, after V lost 8 bases and J lost 1 base. Germline assignment: CDR1 WNHNN and CDR2 SYGVQD (reference sequence). CDR3 length: 14 amino acids. The CDR3 protein is CASQWDRNTGELFF. The CDR3 nucleotides read TGCGCCAGCCAATGGGACAGGAACACCGGGGAGCTGTTTTTT.

The J gene is TRBJ1-2, the V gene TRBV24-1; TRBD1 is a possible D gene (6 bases). Between the trimmed V and J ends, which lost 5 bases and 3 bases, there was a span of 15 bases. CDR3 length equals 15 residues. The germline V gene encodes CDR1 KGHDR and CDR2 SFDVKD. In DNA, the CDR3 is TGTGCCACCAGTGGCGGGGGCGCAGGGGACTATGGCTACACCTTC. The encoded protein is CATSGGGAGDYGYTF.

This chain links TRBV5-5 with TRBJ1-5; maybe TRBD1 (5 bases). This CDR3 has 16 residues. Germline assignment: CDR1 SGHKS and CDR2 YYEKEE (reference sequence). Trimming removed 1 base at V and 3 bases at J, with 14 bases between. Here the CDR3 reads CASSLFGATINQPQHF. The CDR3, as DNA: TGTGCCAGCAGCTTGTTTGGGGCCACTATCAATCAGCCCCAGCATTTT.

The J gene is TRBJ1-1, the V gene TRBV6-4; D is unclear. There are 15 residues in the CDR3. The germline V and J ends were trimmed by 6 bases and 0 bases, with 14 bases remaining between them. The V gene's germline CDR1 is MRHNA and CDR2 SNTAGT. Here the CDR3 DNA reads TGTGCCAGCAGACCGGGTGGCAGCATGAACACTGAAGCTTTCTTT. Translation gives CASRPGGSMNTEAFF.

The chain joins TRBV5-8 to TRBJ1-2, with D perhaps matching TRBD1 (5 bases). The CDR3 has 15 amino acids. Germline values: CDR1 SGHTS, CDR2 YDEGEE. The germline V and J ends were trimmed by 0 bases and 4 bases, with 13 bases remaining between them. This CDR3 reads CASSLAQGTVYGYTF. The CDR3, as DNA: TGTGCCAGCAGCTTGGCCCAGGGAACAGTCTATGGCTACACCTTC. The variable domain in full, with the rest retrieved from reference TRBV5-8 and TRBJ1-2, is EAGVTQSPTHLIKTRGQQATLRCSPISGHTSVYWYQQALGLGLQFLLWYDEGEERNRGNFPPRFSGRQFPNYSSELNVNALELEDSALYLCASSLAQGTVYGYTFGSGTRLTVV.